Below, one T cell receptor beta chain is given with its context. The antigen is not known. This entry belongs to a study of cytomegalovirus exposure and HLA in healthy donors. Study-wide findings and caveats: Beyond CMV serostatus, there was no information to go on about immune exposure. According to reports, the classifier identified cytomegalovirus status with high specificity and sensitivity. An analysis done earlier found most TCR beta V segments productive about 87% or about 30% of the time.

The PCR contained 60 Vbeta and 13 Jbeta primers. Generated by immunoSEQ multiplex PCR, the TCRdb table keeps only in-frame clones and is missing some. The sample yields around 210,000 clones, 65% to 85% seen once. Trimming removed 5 bases at V and 0 bases at J, with 10 bases between. The CDR3 is 14 residues long. Looked up from germline, CDR1 is GTSNPN and CDR2 is SVGIG (reference sequence). The chain carries TRBV30 and TRBJ1-4; possible D gene TRBD1, 5 bases. Sequences were obtained from PBMCs. This receptor was obtained from a woman aged 25 to 39 in good health and CMV-seronegative. The CDR3 region is CAWDRLATNEKLFF. The CDR3 bases are TGTGCCTGGGACAGACTTGCAACTAATGAAAAACTGTTTTTT. Complete variable domain (other parts from reference TRBV30 and TRBJ1-4): SQTIHQWPATLVQPVGSPLSLECTVEGTSNPNLYWYRQAAGRGLQLLFYSVGIGQISSEVPQNLSASRPQDRQFILSSKKLLLSDSGFYLCAWDRLATNEKLFFGSGTQLSVL.